Listed below are T cell receptor beta chains from one sample, sequenced in a study of CDR3 diversity in severe acne. TCRdb re-derived calls from the PCR reads in MiXCR, one entry per CDR3 protein. The table shows roughly 79,000 distinct CDR3 sequences, with 49% occurring only once. Sequencing used blood. The receptors originated from a male donor with severe acne vulgaris. Both conserved end residues are part of each CDR3. A D gene is named only where the DNA matches it firmly. Size is stated for part of the rows, as once, few or many counts, or as a class when the clone is expanded.

clone_size d_call j_call v_call cdr3_aa cdr3_nt
many . TRBJ1-2 TRBV5-8 CASSSQWDRDGYGYTF TGTGCCAGCAGCTCCCAATGGGACCGTGACGGCTATGGCTACACCTTC
medium-sized . TRBJ2-7 TRBV29-1 CSAGAGDSPEQYF TGCAGCGCAGGGGCGGGAGACTCCCCCGAGCAGTACTTC
many . TRBJ1-1 TRBV27 CASSAVGNTEAFF TGTGCCAGCAGTGCAGTTGGGAACACTGAAGCTTTCTTT
many TRBD1 TRBJ2-3 TRBV2 CASSETGSSTDTQYF TGTGCCAGCAGTGAGACAGGGTCTAGCACAGATACGCAGTATTTT
. TRBD1 TRBJ2-7 TRBV9 CASSALDRGQAYEQYF TGTGCCAGCAGCGCCTTAGACAGGGGGCAAGCCTACGAGCAGTACTTT
many . TRBJ2-1 TRBV27 CASSLRGGYNEQFF TGTGCCAGCAGTTTAAGGGGCGGCTACAATGAGCAGTTCTTC
once . TRBJ1-1 TRBV20-1 CSARGDPRQENTEAFF TGCAGTGCTAGAGGGGATCCGAGACAAGAGAACACTGAAGCTTTCTTT
many TRBD1 TRBJ2-2 TRBV10-2 CASKGGVGTGNTGELFF TGCGCCAGCAAAGGAGGAGTAGGGACAGGGAACACCGGGGAGCTGTTTTTT
. TRBD1 TRBJ1-1 TRBV18 CASSPGTGGLNTEAFF TGTGCCAGCTCGCCCGGGACAGGGGGCTTGAACACTGAAGCTTTCTTT
few . TRBJ1-1 TRBV28 CASREGDTEAFF TGTGCCAGCAGGGAAGGGGACACTGAAGCTTTCTTT
once . TRBJ2-1 TRBV5-6 CASSLGGRGAYNEQFF TGTGCCAGCAGCTTGGGGGGACGGGGGGCTTACAATGAGCAGTTCTTC
. TRBD2 TRBJ2-1 TRBV29-1 CSVDSGRAPLGSYNEQFF TGCAGCGTTGATTCCGGGAGGGCTCCCCTCGGGTCCTACAATGAGCAGTTCTTC
few . TRBJ2-7 TRBV27 CASSLSDSNEQYF TGTGCCAGCAGTTTGTCGGACAGTAACGAGCAGTACTTC
many TRBD1 TRBJ1-1 TRBV7-9 CASSEQGMNTEAFF TGTGCCAGCAGCGAACAGGGGATGAACACTGAAGCTTTCTTT
many TRBD1 TRBJ2-5 TRBV20-1 CSAREQGALRETQYF TGCAGTGCTAGAGAACAGGGGGCTTTAAGAGAGACCCAGTACTTC
. . TRBJ1-5 TRBV18 CASSPRRDGNQPQHF TGTGCCAGCTCACCACGTCGTGACGGCAATCAGCCCCAGCATTTT
many TRBD1 TRBJ2-1 TRBV20-1 CSARDPPGRGRNEQFF TGCAGTGCTAGAGATCCGCCGGGCAGGGGGCGCAATGAGCAGTTCTTC
many . TRBJ2-3 TRBV20-1 CSARVEGEVVDTQYF TGCAGTGCTAGAGTTGAAGGGGAAGTTGTAGATACGCAGTATTTT
. TRBD1 TRBJ2-1 TRBV27 CASRTGQGMREQFF TGTGCCAGCAGGACGGGACAGGGAATGCGTGAGCAGTTCTTC
many TRBD2 TRBJ2-1 TRBV29-1 CSVSRLAGGPEFF TGCAGCGTGTCCCGACTAGCGGGAGGGCCCGAGTTCTTC
. . TRBJ2-7 TRBV7-9 CASSSDGPEQYF TGTGCCAGCAGCTCCGATGGACCCGAGCAGTACTTC
few TRBD2 TRBJ2-1 TRBV5-1 CASSWGLAGWMDNEQFF TGCGCCAGCAGCTGGGGACTAGCGGGCTGGATGGACAATGAGCAGTTCTTC
many TRBD1 TRBJ2-1 TRBV20-1 CSAREQGASSYNEQFF TGCAGTGCTAGGGAACAGGGGGCGAGCTCCTACAATGAGCAGTTCTTC
once TRBD1 TRBJ1-4 TRBV7-3 CASSPSAQGEGKLFF TGTGCCAGCAGCCCCTCCGCACAGGGGGAGGGGAAACTGTTTTTT
many . TRBJ2-1 TRBV7-3 CASSWTDYNEQFF TGTGCCAGCAGCTGGACAGATTACAATGAGCAGTTCTTC
many . TRBJ2-1 TRBV12-3/TRBV12-4 CASSTLAHEQFF TGTGCCAGCAGTACGCTCGCCCATGAGCAGTTCTTC
. . TRBJ1-1 TRBV19 CASMVGRQNTEAFF TGTGCCAGTATGGTAGGGAGGCAGAACACTGAAGCTTTCTTT
. . TRBJ2-2 TRBV29-1 CSVLGSGTGELFF TGCAGCGTCCTGGGCTCCGGGACCGGGGAGCTGTTTTTT
. . TRBJ2-1 TRBV19 CASSSLSFQETQFF TGTGCCAGTAGTTCATTGTCTTTCCAAGAGACCCAGTTCTTC
many . TRBJ1-1 TRBV5-1 CASREGVNTEAFF TGCGCCAGCAGGGAAGGAGTGAACACTGAAGCTTTCTTT
. . TRBJ1-1 TRBV25-1 CASKVDLMNTEAFF TGTGCCAGCAAGGTGGACCTCATGAACACTGAAGCTTTCTTT
. TRBD2 TRBJ2-7 TRBV7-2 CASRPTSSGRDEQYF TGTGCCAGCAGACCTACCTCTAGCGGGAGAGACGAGCAGTACTTC
. . TRBJ1-2 TRBV11-2 CASSLLNAHGYTF TGTGCCAGCAGCTTACTTAATGCCCATGGCTACACCTTC
. . TRBJ1-5 TRBV29-1 CSVSVGRSNQPQHF TGCAGCGTTTCCGTCGGGCGAAGCAATCAGCCCCAGCATTTT